These T cell receptor beta chains were read from a single sample in a study of shared clonotypes between healthy human individuals. Assay used: immunoSEQ multiplex PCR; TCRdb lists only in-frame clones, some missing. The repertoire holds roughly 2,000,000 clones, around 96% seen once, with roughly 1.2% in the top ten. Sequenced: naive CD8+ T cells sorted from blood. These receptors were collected from a man between 18 and 29 years old in good health. Both conserved end residues are part of each CDR3. Each record gives: CDR3 DNA, CDR3 protein, V gene, clone size, J gene, D gene. The D gene is left open where the match is weak. Where a row states a size, it is once, few, many or the class of an expanded clone; other rows omit it.

TGTGCCAGCAGCTTGGACCCGGGACAGGGACTGAACGAGCAGTACTTC	CASSLDPGQGLNEQYF	TRBV5-6	NA	TRBJ2-7	TRBD1
TGTGCCAGCAAAGAGGGGACTAGCGGATACACCGGGGAGCTGTTTTTT	CASKEGTSGYTGELFF	TRBV27	NA	TRBJ2-2	TRBD2
TGTGCCAGCAGTTTAGGACAGGGTCTCTCTGAAGCTTTCTTT	CASSLGQGLSEAFF	TRBV27	NA	TRBJ1-1	TRBD1
TGCGCCAGCAGCCACGGACAGAACTACGAGCAGTACTTC	CASSHGQNYEQYF	TRBV5-1	NA	TRBJ2-7	NA
TGTGCCAGCAGCTCCTCGGACAGGGGAGACTATGGCTACACCTTC	CASSSSDRGDYGYTF	TRBV5-6	NA	TRBJ1-2	TRBD1
TGCGCCAGCAGTTTTAGCGCAGGCTACGAGCAGTACTTC	CASSFSAGYEQYF	TRBV5-1	NA	TRBJ2-7	NA
TGCGCCAGCAGCCCCAGACAGGGGACCGGGGAGCTGTTTTTT	CASSPRQGTGELFF	TRBV4-1	NA	TRBJ2-2	TRBD1
TGTGCCAGTAGTATCCGGACAGATAGCTACGAGCAGTACTTC	CASSIRTDSYEQYF	TRBV19	NA	TRBJ2-7	NA
TGTGCCAGCAGCTTAAACAGGATCACTGAAGCTTTCTTT	CASSLNRITEAFF	TRBV7-6	NA	TRBJ1-1	NA
TGTGCCAGCACGTCCTTTCAGGAAGATGGAAGGGGCTACACCTTC	CASTSFQEDGRGYTF	TRBV6-1	NA	TRBJ1-2	NA
TGTGCCAGCAGTGAGGGGGCCGGGACAGCCTACTACGAGCAGTACTTC	CASSEGAGTAYYEQYF	TRBV6-1	NA	TRBJ2-7	TRBD1
TGTGCCAGCAAGGGACTAGCACTTGTGGAACAACTTGTGGAGACCCAGTACTTC	CASKGLALVEQLVETQYF	TRBV2	NA	TRBJ2-5	TRBD2
TGTGCCAGCAGCTTGTTTCCACAGGGTGGAGACGAGCAGTACTTC	CASSLFPQGGDEQYF	TRBV7-9	NA	TRBJ2-7	NA
TGTGCCAGCAGTCTAGCCCTCCTCCGTGGGACTGAAGCTTTCTTT	CASSLALLRGTEAFF	TRBV28	NA	TRBJ1-1	NA
TGCGCCAGCAGCCAACGAATCACCGGGGAGCTGTTTTTT	CASSQRITGELFF	TRBV4-1	NA	TRBJ2-2	NA
TGTGCCTGGGGCATCCTTAACTATGGCTACACCTTC	CAWGILNYGYTF	TRBV30	once	TRBJ1-2	NA
TGTGCCATCAGTGAGGACGGCGGGGGGGAAGAGACCCAGTACTTC	CAISEDGGGEETQYF	TRBV10-3	NA	TRBJ2-5	TRBD2
TGCGCCAGCAGCTTGGCGAGCGGGGGCCCGAACACCGGGGAGCTGTTTTTT	CASSLASGGPNTGELFF	TRBV5-1	NA	TRBJ2-2	TRBD2
TGTGCCAGCAGCCAACTGGGACTAGCGGGAGGGGGTGAGCAGTTCTTC	CASSQLGLAGGGEQFF	TRBV6-6	NA	TRBJ2-1	TRBD2
TGCGCCAGCAGCTTGGCGGACAGGAACACTGAAGCTTTCTTT	CASSLADRNTEAFF	TRBV5-1	NA	TRBJ1-1	NA
TGCGCCAGCAGCCAAGGGGCTAGCGGATACGAGCAGTACTTC	CASSQGASGYEQYF	TRBV4-3	NA	TRBJ2-7	TRBD2
TGTGCCAGCAGCGTAGTCCGACAGGGAAACACCGGGGAGCTGTTTTTT	CASSVVRQGNTGELFF	TRBV9	NA	TRBJ2-2	TRBD1
TGTGCTAGTGCTCCGGGACTAGGCATAGATACGCAGTATTTT	CASAPGLGIDTQYF	TRBV12-5	NA	TRBJ2-3	TRBD2
TGTGCCAGCAGTTTAGTAGGGGCTACCTACGAGCAGTACTTC	CASSLVGATYEQYF	TRBV27	NA	TRBJ2-7	NA
TGTGCCAGTAGTATCGGGGGATCGAACACTGAAGCTTTCTTT	CASSIGGSNTEAFF	TRBV19	few	TRBJ1-1	NA
TGTGCCAGTAGTGACGGGGGCGAGGACACTGAAGCTTTCTTT	CASSDGGEDTEAFF	TRBV19	NA	TRBJ1-1	NA
TGTGCCAGCAGCGTAGGGAGCAACGAGCAGTACTTC	CASSVGSNEQYF	TRBV9	once	TRBJ2-7	NA
TGTGCCAGCGTTTCAATGGACGGGTTGGGAGGCTACACCTTC	CASVSMDGLGGYTF	TRBV27	few	TRBJ1-2	NA
TGTGCCAGCGCGGCAGCCAAAAACATTCAGTACTTC	CASAAAKNIQYF	TRBV13	NA	TRBJ2-4	NA
TGTGCCAGCAGCTTAAACCCCGGGACAGGGACCGGGGAGCTGTTTTTT	CASSLNPGTGTGELFF	TRBV7-3	NA	TRBJ2-2	TRBD1
TGTGCCAGCAGCCCCGGACAGGGGGTGAACACTGAAGCTTTCTTT	CASSPGQGVNTEAFF	TRBV7-8	NA	TRBJ1-1	TRBD1
TGTGCCAGCAGGGCGGGGACGGAAGAGACCCAGTACTTC	CASRAGTEETQYF	TRBV7-9	NA	TRBJ2-5	NA
TGTGCCAGCAGCGCAAGGACCGAGAGCTCTGGAAACACCATATATTTT	CASSARTESSGNTIYF	TRBV9	NA	TRBJ1-3	NA
TGCGCCAGCAGCCCCGGCACACTCCCCGATACGCAGTATTTT	CASSPGTLPDTQYF	TRBV4-3	NA	TRBJ2-3	NA
TGTGCCAGCAGCTGGGGGGCCTTGGACACTGAAGCTTTCTTT	CASSWGALDTEAFF	TRBV6-5	NA	TRBJ1-1	NA
TGTGCCATCAGCCCCGGGAGGGAAATTATCACAGATACGCAGTATTTT	CAISPGREIITDTQYF	TRBV10-3	once	TRBJ2-3	TRBD2
TGCAGCGTTTATGAATGGGACAGCAACTACAATGAGCAGTTCTTC	CSVYEWDSNYNEQFF	TRBV29-1	NA	TRBJ2-1	TRBD1
TGCGCCAGCAGCGAGCTTTGGGGACAGGGGCTCGCCTTC	CASSELWGQGLAF	TRBV4-1	NA	TRBJ1-2	TRBD1
TGTGCTAGCAGCTTCATTGGCAGCCAAGAGACCCAGTACTTC	CASSFIGSQETQYF	TRBV7-7	NA	TRBJ2-5	NA
TGTGCCAGCATTCTAGGGGGCGCGGACTATGGCTACACCTTC	CASILGGADYGYTF	TRBV6-6	once	TRBJ1-2	TRBD1
TGTGCCAGCTCACCGGGACTTTCCGGGACCGACCTCTATGGCTACACCTTC	CASSPGLSGTDLYGYTF	TRBV18	NA	TRBJ1-2	NA
TGTGCCAGCAGCGTATTAGAACGGGGGAACACCGGGGAGCTGTTTTTT	CASSVLERGNTGELFF	TRBV9	NA	TRBJ2-2	NA
TGTGCCAGCAGTTTATCTCAGGGGAATGAGCAGTTCTTC	CASSLSQGNEQFF	TRBV27	NA	TRBJ2-1	NA
TGTGCCAGCAGCTCACTAAGATACAATGAGCAGTTCTTC	CASSSLRYNEQFF	TRBV5-3	NA	TRBJ2-1	NA
TGTGCCAGCAGTTACGGCAGCACCTACGAGCAGTACTTC	CASSYGSTYEQYF	TRBV6-5	NA	TRBJ2-7	NA
TGTGCCAGCAGTGAAGGCAGGGAAGGTAATGAAAAACTGTTTTTT	CASSEGREGNEKLFF	TRBV2	NA	TRBJ1-4	NA
TGTGCCAGCAGAGAAGGGACAGGGGGCCCCAATGAGCAGTTCTTC	CASREGTGGPNEQFF	TRBV9	NA	TRBJ2-1	TRBD1
TGTGCCAGCAGTTACTCGGGCAGCACAGATACGCAGTATTTT	CASSYSGSTDTQYF	TRBV6-5	few	TRBJ2-3	NA
TGTGCCAGCAGTGAGACTGTGACTTACGAGCAGTACTTC	CASSETVTYEQYF	TRBV6-5	NA	TRBJ2-7	NA
TGCGCCAGCAGCCATCAACTGGCTGGGGTAATCCAAGAGACCCAGTACTTC	CASSHQLAGVIQETQYF	TRBV4-1	once	TRBJ2-5	NA
TGTGCCAGCACCTCCGGGGGGGACGGAGAGGTCTATGGCTACACCTTC	CASTSGGDGEVYGYTF	TRBV5-4	NA	TRBJ1-2	NA
TGTGCCAGCAGCCTGGGACAGGGAGGGACTGAAGCTTTCTTT	CASSLGQGGTEAFF	TRBV5-4	NA	TRBJ1-1	TRBD1
TGTGCCAGCAGTTATTTGGGGGAGGGACCCAAAAACATTCAGTACTTC	CASSYLGEGPKNIQYF	TRBV6-6	NA	TRBJ2-4	TRBD2
TGTGCCAGCAGCACGGGACTAGTAAATGAGCAGTTCTTC	CASSTGLVNEQFF	TRBV5-4	NA	TRBJ2-1	TRBD2
TGCGCCAGCAGCCAAATAGCGGACCAAGAGACCCAGTACTTC	CASSQIADQETQYF	TRBV4-1	NA	TRBJ2-5	NA